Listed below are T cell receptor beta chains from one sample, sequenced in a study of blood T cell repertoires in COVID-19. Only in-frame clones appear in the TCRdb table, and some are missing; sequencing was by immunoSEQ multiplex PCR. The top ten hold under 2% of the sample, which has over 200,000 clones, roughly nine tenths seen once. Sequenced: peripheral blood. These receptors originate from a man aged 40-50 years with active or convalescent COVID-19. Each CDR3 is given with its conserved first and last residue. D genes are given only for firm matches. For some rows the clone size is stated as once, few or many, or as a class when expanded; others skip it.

TGTGCCACCAGCAGAGTCAGGACAGGGGGCTTGTATGGCTACACCTTC	CATSRVRTGGLYGYTF	TRBV15	TRBJ1-2	TRBD1	once
TGTGCCAGCAGCGCTCAGGGGGATGGCTACACCTTC	CASSAQGDGYTF	TRBV7-9	TRBJ1-2	TRBD1	NA
TGCAGCGTGTCTGGGGGGGATAGCAATCAGCCCCAGCATTTT	CSVSGGDSNQPQHF	TRBV29-1	TRBJ1-5	NA	NA
TGCGCCAGCAGCTTGGCACCCCCCTACCCAGGGCAGAACTATGGCTACACCTTC	CASSLAPPYPGQNYGYTF	TRBV5-1	TRBJ1-2	NA	NA
TGTGCCAGCAGCTCTTCTATGGTTAGCAATCAGCCCCAGCATTTT	CASSSSMVSNQPQHF	TRBV27	TRBJ1-5	NA	NA
TGTGCCAGCAGTTTAATCGTACAGGGGGCGCGTACGCAGTATTTT	CASSLIVQGARTQYF	TRBV28	TRBJ2-3	TRBD1	NA
TGTGCCAGCAGTGATAGGACAGTTAATGAAAAACTGTTTTTT	CASSDRTVNEKLFF	TRBV2	TRBJ1-4	NA	once
TGTGCCAGCAGCATCTACGCCGGGCAGCCCCAGCATTTT	CASSIYAGQPQHF	TRBV3-1/TRBV3-2	TRBJ1-5	NA	NA
TGTGCCAGCAGTTACTCGGGTTGGACAGGGGTTGAAAAACTGTTTTTT	CASSYSGWTGVEKLFF	TRBV6-5	TRBJ1-4	TRBD1	NA
TGTGCCAGCAGTGAATGGGGGCCGGAGTTAGCTAACTATGGCTACACCTTC	CASSEWGPELANYGYTF	TRBV2	TRBJ1-2	NA	few
TGTGCCAGCAGCTCTAGGGCGGGCCCTAGCACAGATACGCAGTATTTT	CASSSRAGPSTDTQYF	TRBV5-5	TRBJ2-3	NA	NA
TGTGCCAGCAGTTACTCAGGGACAGCCTACGAGCAGTACTTC	CASSYSGTAYEQYF	TRBV6-5	TRBJ2-7	TRBD1	NA
TGTGCCAGCAGTCGCGACCCCGGGACAGGGCATAACTATGGCTACACCTTC	CASSRDPGTGHNYGYTF	TRBV2	TRBJ1-2	TRBD1	NA
TGTGCCAGCAGTCCGCGGACAGGGAACGAGCAGTACTTC	CASSPRTGNEQYF	TRBV27	TRBJ2-7	TRBD1	NA
TGTGCCAGCAGCCTGCAGGGGGCTGTGGGCTACACCTTC	CASSLQGAVGYTF	TRBV25-1	TRBJ1-2	TRBD1	NA
TGTGCCAGCAGTGACAGGGGGTCTCAGCCCCAGCATTTT	CASSDRGSQPQHF	TRBV27	TRBJ1-5	TRBD1	NA
TGTGCCAGCAGCTTATCAGGGTACACTGAAGCTTTCTTT	CASSLSGYTEAFF	TRBV11-2	TRBJ1-1	NA	NA